This T cell receptor beta chain was observed in a study of human T cells and chemical hapten exposure. TCRdb analysed the RACE reads with MiXCR anew, one entry per CDR3 protein. In the table there are 370,000 or so distinct CDR3 sequences, approximately 5.1% of which are singletons. The time point was: patch test 1, 2 weeks after DPC sensitization. Treatment: therapeutic diphenylcyclopropenone sensitization with weekly scalp DPC. This clonotype was found many times. The specimen was whole blood, collected in connection with sensitization to the hapten diphenylcyclopropenone (DPC). This TCR was sampled from a woman in her forties or fifties with alopecia areata. Some clones in this sample may be carry-over from other donors' samples.

CDR3 in amino acids: CASKAGGIGTEAFF. The CDR3 DNA is TGTGCCAGCAAGGCAGGGGGCATAGGAACTGAAGCTTTCTTT. The J gene is TRBJ1-1, the V gene TRBV6-2 or TRBV6-3, with 8 bases fitting TRBD1. Germline loops: CDR1 MNHEY, CDR2 SVGEGT. Losses at the gene ends were 7 bases for V and 5 bases for J; bases not matched to a gene: 9. The length of the CDR3 is 14 residues.